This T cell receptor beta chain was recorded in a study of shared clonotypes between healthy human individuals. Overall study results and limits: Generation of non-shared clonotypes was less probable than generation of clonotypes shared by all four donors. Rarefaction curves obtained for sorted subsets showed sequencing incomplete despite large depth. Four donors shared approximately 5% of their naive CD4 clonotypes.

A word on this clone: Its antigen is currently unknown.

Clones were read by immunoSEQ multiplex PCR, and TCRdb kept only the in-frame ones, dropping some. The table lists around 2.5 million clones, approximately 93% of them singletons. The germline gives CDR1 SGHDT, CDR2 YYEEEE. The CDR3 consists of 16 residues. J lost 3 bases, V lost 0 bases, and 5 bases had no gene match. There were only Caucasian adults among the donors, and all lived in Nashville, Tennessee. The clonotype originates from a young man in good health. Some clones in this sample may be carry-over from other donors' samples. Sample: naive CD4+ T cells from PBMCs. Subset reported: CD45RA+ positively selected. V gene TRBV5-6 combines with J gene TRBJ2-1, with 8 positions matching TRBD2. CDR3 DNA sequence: TGTGCCAGCAGCTTGGTTGCGGGAGGCCGCTACAATGAGCAGTTCTTC. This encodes CASSLVAGGRYNEQFF.